This paragraph reports one T cell receptor beta chain. This record belongs to a study of CD8 T cells in Susac syndrome. V was shortened by 5 bases and J by 6 bases, with 17 bases between the two germline ends. Germline CDR1 reads MDHEN; CDR2 reads SYDVKM. This CDR3 is 16 amino acids long. Reverse transcription of roughly 0.45 to 1 ug RNA used random hexamers. TCRdb recomputed calls from the immunoSEQ multiplex PCR reads with MiXCR, one row per CDR3 protein. The data hold about 250,000 distinct CDR3 sequences, with 90% to 95% observed a single time. The sample taken for sequencing was CD4+ T cells from PBMCs. The TCR comes from a human donor with multiple sclerosis. The chain is built from TRBV28 and TRBJ1-6; a possible D gene is TRBD1 (5 bases). CDR3 loop: CASSPSMGGGNSPLHF. The CDR3 DNA sequence: TGTGCCAGCAGTCCCTCGATGGGGGGAGGTAATTCACCCCTCCACTTT. The complete variable domain, with remaining parts taken from reference TRBV28 and TRBJ1-6, reads DVKVTQSSRYLVKRTGEKVFLECVQDMDHENMFWYRQDPGLGLRLIYFSYDVKMKEKGDIPEGYSVSREKKERFSLILESASTNQTSMYLCASSPSMGGGNSPLHFGNGTRLTVT.